A single sample is the source of the 4 T cell receptor beta chains below, sequenced in a study of cytomegalovirus exposure and HLA in healthy donors. The study ran its PCR with 60 Vbeta and 13 Jbeta primers. Profiled with immunoSEQ multiplex PCR; TCRdb holds only in-frame clones, not every one. The data hold some 140,000 clones, with approximately 77% observed a single time. Specimen: PBMCs. All receptors come from a man in his thirties or forties in good health and CMV-seronegative.

The chain joins TRBV7-6 to TRBJ2-7; TRBD2 aligns across 10 bases. V lost 0 bases and J lost 6; bases outside the gene matches: 2. This CDR3 contains 14 residues. In germline, CDR1 is SGHVS, CDR2 FNYEAQ. The CDR3: CASSLARLAGEQYF. The CDR3 region has the DNA TGTGCCAGCAGCTTAGCGCGACTAGCGGGCGAGCAGTACTTC. Supplemented by reference TRBV7-6 and TRBJ2-7, the full variable domain reads GAGVSQSPRYKVTKRGQDVALRCDPISGHVSLYWYRQALGQGPEFLTYFNYEAQQDKSGLPNDRFSAERPEGSISTLTIQRTEQRDSAMYRCASSLARLAGEQYFGPGTRLTVT.

The chain uses TRBV7-9 and TRBJ1-2, with D possibly matching TRBD1 (6 bases). Trimming shortened V by 6 bases and J by 4 bases, and 12 bases separated the two germline ends. The CDR3 contains 13 residues. From germline, CDR1 is SEHNR and CDR2 FQNEAQ (reference sequence). Here the CDR3 reads CASSSQGIYGYTF. The CDR3 nucleotides read TGTGCCAGCAGTTCACAGGGTATCTATGGCTACACCTTC.

This clone was observed a handful of times. CDR3 sequence reads: CASSPRLVGTDTQYF. The CDR3, as DNA: TGTGCCAGCAGCCCACGACTAGTGGGCACAGATACGCAGTATTTT. The rearrangement uses TRBV9 and TRBJ2-3; TRBD2 is a possible D gene (6 bases). The CDR3 is made up of 15 amino acids. V lost 4 bases and J lost 1, with 13 bases in between. Germline CDR1 reads SGDLS; CDR2 reads YYNGEE.

The V gene is TRBV6-5, the J gene TRBJ1-2, with D possibly being TRBD1 (6 bases). Deletions cut 6 bases from V and 2 bases from J, with 10 bases between. The germline gives CDR1 MNHEY, CDR2 SVGAGI. There are 13 residues in the CDR3. CDR3 in DNA: TGTGCCAGCAGCCTGGACAGAAACTATGGCTACACCTTC. Translating gives CASSLDRNYGYTF.